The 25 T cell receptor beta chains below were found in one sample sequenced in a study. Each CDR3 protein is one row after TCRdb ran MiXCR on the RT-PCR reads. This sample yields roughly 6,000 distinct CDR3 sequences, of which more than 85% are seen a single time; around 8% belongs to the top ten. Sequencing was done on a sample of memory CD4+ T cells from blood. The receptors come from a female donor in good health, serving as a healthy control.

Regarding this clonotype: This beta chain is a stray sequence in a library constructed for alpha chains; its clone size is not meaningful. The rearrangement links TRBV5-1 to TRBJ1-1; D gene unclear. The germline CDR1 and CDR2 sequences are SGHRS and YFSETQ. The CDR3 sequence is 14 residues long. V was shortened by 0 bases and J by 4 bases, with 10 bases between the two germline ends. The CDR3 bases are TGCGCCAGCAGCTTGGAGAATAGAGGCACTGAAGCTTTCTTT. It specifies CASSLENRGTEAFF.

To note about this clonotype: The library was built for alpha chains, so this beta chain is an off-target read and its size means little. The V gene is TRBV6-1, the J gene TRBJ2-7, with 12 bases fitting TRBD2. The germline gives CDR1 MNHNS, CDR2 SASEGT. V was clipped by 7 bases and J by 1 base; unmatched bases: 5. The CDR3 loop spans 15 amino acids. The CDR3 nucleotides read TGTGCCAGCAAACTAGCGGGAGGAGGGTCCTACGAGCAGTACTTC. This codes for CASKLAGGGSYEQYF.

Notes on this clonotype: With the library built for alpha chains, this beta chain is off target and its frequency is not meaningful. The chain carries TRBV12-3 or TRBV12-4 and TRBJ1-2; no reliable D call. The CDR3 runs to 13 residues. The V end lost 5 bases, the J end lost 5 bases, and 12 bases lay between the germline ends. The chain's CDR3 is CASSPHPGYGYTF. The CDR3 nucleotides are TGTGCCAGCAGTCCACACCCGGGGTATGGCTACACCTTC.

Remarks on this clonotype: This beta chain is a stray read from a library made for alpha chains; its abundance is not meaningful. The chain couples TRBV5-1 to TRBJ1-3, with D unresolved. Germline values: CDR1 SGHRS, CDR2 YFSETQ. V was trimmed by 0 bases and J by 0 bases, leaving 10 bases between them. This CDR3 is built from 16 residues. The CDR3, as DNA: TGCGCCAGCAGCTTGGCAGACACCCGCTCTGGAAACACCATATATTTT. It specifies CASSLADTRSGNTIYF.

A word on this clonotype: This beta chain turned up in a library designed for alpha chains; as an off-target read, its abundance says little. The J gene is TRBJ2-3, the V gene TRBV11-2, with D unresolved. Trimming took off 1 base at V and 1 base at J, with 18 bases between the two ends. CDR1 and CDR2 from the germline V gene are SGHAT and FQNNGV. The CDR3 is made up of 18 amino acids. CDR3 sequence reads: CASSLVGGTGSGTDTQYF. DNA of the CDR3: TGTGCCAGCAGCTTAGTCGGCGGCACCGGGTCGGGCACAGATACGCAGTATTTT.

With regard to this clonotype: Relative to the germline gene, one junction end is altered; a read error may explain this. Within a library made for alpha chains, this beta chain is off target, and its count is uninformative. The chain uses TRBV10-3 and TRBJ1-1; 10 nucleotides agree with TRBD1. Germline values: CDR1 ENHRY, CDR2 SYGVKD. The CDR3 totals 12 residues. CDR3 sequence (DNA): TGTGCCATAGGGACAGGGGACACCGAAGCTTTCTTT. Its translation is CAIGTGDTEAFF.

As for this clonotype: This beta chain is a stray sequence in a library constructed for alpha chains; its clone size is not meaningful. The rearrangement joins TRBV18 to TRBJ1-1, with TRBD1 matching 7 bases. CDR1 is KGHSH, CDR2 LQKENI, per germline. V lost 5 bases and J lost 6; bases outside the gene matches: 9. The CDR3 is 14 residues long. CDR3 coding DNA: TGTGCCAGCTCAATACCGGGACAGAGGTCTGAAGCTTTCTTT. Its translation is CASSIPGQRSEAFF.

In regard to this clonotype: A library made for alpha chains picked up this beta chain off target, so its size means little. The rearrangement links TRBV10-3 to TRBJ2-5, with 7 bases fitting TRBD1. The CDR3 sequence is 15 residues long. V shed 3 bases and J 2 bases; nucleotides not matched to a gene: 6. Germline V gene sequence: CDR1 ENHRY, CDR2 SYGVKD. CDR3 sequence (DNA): TGTGCCATCAGTGATTACGGGACAGCTCAAGAGACCCAGTACTTC. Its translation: CAISDYGTAQETQYF.

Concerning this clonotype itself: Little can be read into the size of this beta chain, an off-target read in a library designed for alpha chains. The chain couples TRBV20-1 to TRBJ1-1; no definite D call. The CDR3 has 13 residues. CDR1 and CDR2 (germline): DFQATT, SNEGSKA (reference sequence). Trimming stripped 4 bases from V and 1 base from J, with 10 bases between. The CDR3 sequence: CSANILRNTEAFF. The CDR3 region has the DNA TGCAGTGCTAATATACTCCGGAACACTGAAGCTTTCTTT.

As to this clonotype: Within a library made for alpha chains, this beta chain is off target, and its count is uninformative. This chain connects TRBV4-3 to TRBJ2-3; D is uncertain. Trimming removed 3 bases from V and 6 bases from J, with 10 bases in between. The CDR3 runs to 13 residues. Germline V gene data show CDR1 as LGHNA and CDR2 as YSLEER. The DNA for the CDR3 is TGCGCCAGCAGCCAGAGGCATACTGATACGCAGTATTTT. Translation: CASSQRHTDTQYF.

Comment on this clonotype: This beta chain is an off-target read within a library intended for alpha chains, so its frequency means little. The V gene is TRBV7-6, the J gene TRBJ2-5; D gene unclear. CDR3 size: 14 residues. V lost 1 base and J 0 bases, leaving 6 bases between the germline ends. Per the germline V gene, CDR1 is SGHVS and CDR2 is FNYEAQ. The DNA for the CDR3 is TGTGCCAGCAGCTTAGGCAGCAACCAAGAGACCCAGTACTTC. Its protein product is CASSLGSNQETQYF.

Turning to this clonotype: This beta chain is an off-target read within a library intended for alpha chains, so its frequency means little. CDR3 coding DNA: TGTGCCAGCAGTTTAAGTCGGTCGGGGCGTGAAGCTTTCTTT. Amino acid sequence: CASSLSRSGREAFF. The chain links TRBV12-3 or TRBV12-4 to TRBJ1-1, with D maybe TRBD1 (5 bases). CDR3 size: 14 residues. The germline V and J ends were trimmed by 2 bases and 7 bases, with 14 bases remaining between them.

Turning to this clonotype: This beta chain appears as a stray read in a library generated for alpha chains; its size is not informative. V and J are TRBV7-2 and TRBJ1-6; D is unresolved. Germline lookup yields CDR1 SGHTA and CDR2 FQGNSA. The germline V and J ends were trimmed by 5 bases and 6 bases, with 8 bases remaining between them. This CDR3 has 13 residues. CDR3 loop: CASSAGGNSPLHF. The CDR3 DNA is TGTGCCAGCAGCGCGGGTGGTAATTCACCCCTCCACTTT.

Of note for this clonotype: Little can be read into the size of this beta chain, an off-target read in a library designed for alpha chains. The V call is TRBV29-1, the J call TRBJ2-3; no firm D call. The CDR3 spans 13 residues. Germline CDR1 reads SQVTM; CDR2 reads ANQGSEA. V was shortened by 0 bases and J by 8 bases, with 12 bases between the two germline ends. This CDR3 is CSVEDQRLGTQYF. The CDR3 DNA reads TGCAGCGTTGAAGATCAGAGGTTAGGTACGCAGTATTTT.

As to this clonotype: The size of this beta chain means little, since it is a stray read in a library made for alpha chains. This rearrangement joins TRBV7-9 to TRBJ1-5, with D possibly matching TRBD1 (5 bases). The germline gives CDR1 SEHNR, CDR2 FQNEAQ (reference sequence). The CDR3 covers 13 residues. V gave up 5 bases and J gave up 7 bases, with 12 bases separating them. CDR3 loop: CASSTQGRQPQHF. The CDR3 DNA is TGTGCCAGCAGCACTCAGGGTCGGCAGCCCCAGCATTTT.

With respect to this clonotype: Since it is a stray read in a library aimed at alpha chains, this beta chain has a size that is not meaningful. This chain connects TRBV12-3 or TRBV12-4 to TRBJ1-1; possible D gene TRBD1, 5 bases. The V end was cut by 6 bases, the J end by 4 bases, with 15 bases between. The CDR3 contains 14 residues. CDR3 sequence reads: CASRGDMGGTEAFF. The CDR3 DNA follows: TGTGCCAGCAGGGGCGACATGGGGGGCACTGAAGCTTTCTTT.

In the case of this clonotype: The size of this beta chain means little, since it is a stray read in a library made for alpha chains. The CDR3 spells CASSLTGAPNQYF. Written as DNA, the CDR3 is TGTGCCAGCAGCTTAACAGGGGCGCCTAACCAGTACTTC. The J gene is TRBJ2-7, the V gene TRBV7-3, with a possible D match to TRBD1 (5 bases). CDR3 size: 13 residues. Germline loops: CDR1 SGHTA, CDR2 FQGTGA. V was pared by 0 bases and J by 10 bases, with 13 bases between.

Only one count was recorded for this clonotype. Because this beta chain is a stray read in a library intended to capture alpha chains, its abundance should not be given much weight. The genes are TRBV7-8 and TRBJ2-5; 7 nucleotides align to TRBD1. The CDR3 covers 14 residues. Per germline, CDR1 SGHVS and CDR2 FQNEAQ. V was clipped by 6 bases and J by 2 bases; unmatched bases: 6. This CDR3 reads CASRMTGQQETQYF. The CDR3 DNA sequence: TGTGCCAGCAGGATGACGGGACAGCAAGAGACCCAGTACTTC.

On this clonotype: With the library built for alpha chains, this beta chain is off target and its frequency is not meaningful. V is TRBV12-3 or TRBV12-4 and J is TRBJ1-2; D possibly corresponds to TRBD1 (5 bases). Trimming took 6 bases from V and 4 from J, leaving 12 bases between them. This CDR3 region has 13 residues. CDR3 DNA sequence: TGTGCCAGCAGGGAAGGGGTTTTCTATGGCTACACCTTC. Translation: CASREGVFYGYTF.

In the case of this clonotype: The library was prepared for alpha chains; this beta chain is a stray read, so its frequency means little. Here the CDR3 reads CASSLRPDTGELFF. The CDR3 DNA follows: TGCGCCAGCAGCTTGCGTCCCGACACCGGGGAGCTGTTTTTT. The J gene is TRBJ2-2, the V gene TRBV5-1; D uncertain. Germline lookup yields CDR1 SGHRS and CDR2 YFSETQ. The CDR3 runs 14 residues. The V gene lost 1 base and the J gene lost 3 bases, with 7 bases spanning the gap.

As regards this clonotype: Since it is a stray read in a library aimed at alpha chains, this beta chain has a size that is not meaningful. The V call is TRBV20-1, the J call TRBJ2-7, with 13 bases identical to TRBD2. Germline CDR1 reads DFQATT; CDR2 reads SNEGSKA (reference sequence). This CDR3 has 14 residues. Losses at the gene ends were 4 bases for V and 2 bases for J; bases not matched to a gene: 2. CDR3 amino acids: CSATGTSGAYEQYF. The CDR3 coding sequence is TGCAGTGCTACTGGGACTAGCGGGGCCTACGAGCAGTACTTC.

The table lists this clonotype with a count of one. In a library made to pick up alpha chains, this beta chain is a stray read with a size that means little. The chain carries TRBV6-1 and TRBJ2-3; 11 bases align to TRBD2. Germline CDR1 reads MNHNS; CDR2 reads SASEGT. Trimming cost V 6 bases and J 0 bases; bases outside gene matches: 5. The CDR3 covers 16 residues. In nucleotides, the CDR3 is TGTGCCAGCAGCCGCGGACTAGCGGGCAGCACAGATACGCAGTATTTT. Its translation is CASSRGLAGSTDTQYF.

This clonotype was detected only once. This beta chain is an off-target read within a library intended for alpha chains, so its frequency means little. The CDR3 region is CASSLLAGVVNEQFF. As DNA, the CDR3 is TGTGCCAGCAGCTTACTAGCGGGAGTAGTAAATGAGCAGTTCTTC. This sequence joins TRBV7-2 and TRBJ2-1; 10 nucleotides match TRBD2. Germline V lookup: CDR1 SGHTA, CDR2 FQGNSA. J was trimmed by 7 bases and V by 2 bases; bases with no gene match: 5. This CDR3 has 15 residues.

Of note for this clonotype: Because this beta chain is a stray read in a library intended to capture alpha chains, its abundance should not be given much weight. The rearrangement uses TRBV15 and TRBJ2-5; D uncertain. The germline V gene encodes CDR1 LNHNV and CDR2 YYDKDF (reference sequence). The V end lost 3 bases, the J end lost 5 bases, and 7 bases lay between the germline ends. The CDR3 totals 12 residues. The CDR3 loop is CATSRVQETQYF. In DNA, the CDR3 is TGTGCCACCAGCAGGGTTCAGGAGACCCAGTACTTC.

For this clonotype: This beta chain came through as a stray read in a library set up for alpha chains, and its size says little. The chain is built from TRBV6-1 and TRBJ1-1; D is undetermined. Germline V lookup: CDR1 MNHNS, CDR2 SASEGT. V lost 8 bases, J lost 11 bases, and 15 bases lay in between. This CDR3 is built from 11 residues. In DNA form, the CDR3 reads TGTGCCAGCCTCGGACCGCCGGAGGCTTTCTTT. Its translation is CASLGPPEAFF.